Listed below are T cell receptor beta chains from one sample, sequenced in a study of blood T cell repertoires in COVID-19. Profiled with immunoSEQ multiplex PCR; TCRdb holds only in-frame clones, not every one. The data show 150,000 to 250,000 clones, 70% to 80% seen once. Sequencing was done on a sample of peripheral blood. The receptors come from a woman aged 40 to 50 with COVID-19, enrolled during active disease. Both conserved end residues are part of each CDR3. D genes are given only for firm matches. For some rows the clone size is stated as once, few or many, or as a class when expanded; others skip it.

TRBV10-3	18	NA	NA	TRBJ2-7	CAISESNSRQGLTYEQYF	TGTGCCATCAGTGAGTCAAACTCGCGACAGGGACTCACCTACGAGCAGTACTTC
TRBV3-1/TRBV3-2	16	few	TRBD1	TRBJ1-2	CASSQVFLGTGVGYTF	TGTGCCAGCAGCCAAGTGTTTTTGGGGACAGGGGTTGGCTACACCTTC
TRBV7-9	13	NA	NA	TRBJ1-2	CASSSTGPEGYTF	TGTGCCAGCAGCTCAACAGGGCCTGAAGGCTACACCTTC
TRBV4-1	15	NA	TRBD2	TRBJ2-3	CASSRTSGSGDTQYF	TGCGCCAGCAGCCGGACTAGCGGGAGCGGAGATACGCAGTATTTT
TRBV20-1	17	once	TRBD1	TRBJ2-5	CSAGGNQDRGIQETQYF	TGCAGTGCTGGTGGAAACCAGGACAGGGGAATTCAAGAGACCCAGTACTTC
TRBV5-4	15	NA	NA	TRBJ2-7	CASSPEEGKSYEQYF	TGTGCCAGCAGCCCTGAGGAGGGAAAGTCGTACGAGCAGTACTTC
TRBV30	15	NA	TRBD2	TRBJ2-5	CAWMVAGASPETQYF	TGTGCCTGGATGGTAGCGGGGGCCTCCCCGGAGACCCAGTACTTC
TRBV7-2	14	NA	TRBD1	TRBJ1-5	CASDPGQGNQPQHF	TGTGCCAGCGACCCCGGACAGGGCAATCAGCCCCAGCATTTT
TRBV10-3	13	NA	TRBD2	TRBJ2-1	CAIPSGTGNEQFF	TGTGCCATCCCCAGCGGGACTGGCAATGAGCAGTTCTTC
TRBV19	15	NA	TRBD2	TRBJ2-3	CASRARAGGTDTQYF	TGTGCCAGTAGAGCTCGAGCGGGGGGCACAGATACGCAGTATTTT
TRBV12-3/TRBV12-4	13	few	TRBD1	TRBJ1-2	CASSLTGEDGYTF	TGTGCCAGCAGTTTGACAGGGGAAGATGGCTACACCTTC
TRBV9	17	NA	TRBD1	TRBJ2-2	CASSVGQGGANTGELFF	TGTGCCAGCAGCGTAGGACAGGGGGGAGCGAACACCGGGGAGCTGTTTTTT
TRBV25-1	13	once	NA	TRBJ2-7	CASSGGPFYEQYF	TGTGCCAGCAGTGGGGGGCCTTTCTACGAGCAGTACTTC
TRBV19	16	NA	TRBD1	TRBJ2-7	CASSIAGTAAHYEQYF	TGTGCCAGTAGTATAGCAGGGACAGCAGCCCACTACGAGCAGTACTTC
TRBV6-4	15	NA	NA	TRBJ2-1	CASRRDEGSYNEQFF	TGTGCCAGCAGACGCGATGAGGGCTCCTACAATGAGCAGTTCTTC
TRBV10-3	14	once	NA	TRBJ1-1	CAIGREGVAAEAFF	TGTGCCATCGGGAGGGAGGGAGTGGCGGCTGAAGCTTTCTTT
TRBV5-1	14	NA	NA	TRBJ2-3	CASSGTSEGDTQYF	TGCGCCAGCAGCGGGACTTCTGAAGGGGATACGCAGTATTTT
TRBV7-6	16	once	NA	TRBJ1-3	CASSPRAGQRGNTIYF	TGTGCCAGCAGCCCACGTGCGGGGCAACGGGGAAACACCATATATTTT
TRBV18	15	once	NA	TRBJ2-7	CASSPGISPSYEQYF	TGTGCCAGCTCCCCCGGGATATCCCCCTCCTACGAGCAGTACTTC
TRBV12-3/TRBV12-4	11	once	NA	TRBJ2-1	CASRNHMEQFF	TGTGCCAGCAGAAACCACATGGAGCAGTTCTTC
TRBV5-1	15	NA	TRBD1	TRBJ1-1	CASSLAGTGYTEAFF	TGCGCCAGCAGCTTAGCCGGGACAGGGTACACTGAAGCTTTCTTT
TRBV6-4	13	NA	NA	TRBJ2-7	CASSESLGAEQYF	TGTGCCAGCAGTGAGTCTCTGGGGGCCGAGCAGTACTTC
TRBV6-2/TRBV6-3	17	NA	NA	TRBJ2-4	CASSYSRLVLAKNIQYF	TGTGCCAGCAGTTACTCGCGACTAGTCCTAGCCAAAAACATTCAGTACTTC
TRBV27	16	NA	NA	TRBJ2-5	CASSFNVGMGRETQYF	TGTGCCAGCAGTTTCAACGTCGGGATGGGCAGGGAGACCCAGTACTTC
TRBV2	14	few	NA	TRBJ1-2	CASSESGTNYGYTF	TGTGCCAGCAGTGAAAGCGGTACTAACTATGGCTACACCTTC
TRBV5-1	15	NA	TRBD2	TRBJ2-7	CASSVYSGSSYEQYF	TGCGCCAGCAGCGTATATAGCGGGAGCTCCTACGAGCAGTACTTC
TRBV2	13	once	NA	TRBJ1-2	CASRETGGPSSTF	TGTGCCAGCAGAGAAACAGGTGGCCCTTCTAGCACCTTC
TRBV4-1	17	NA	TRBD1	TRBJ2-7	CASSLSPGTGETYEQYF	TGCGCCAGCAGCCTCTCCCCCGGGACAGGGGAAACCTACGAGCAGTACTTC
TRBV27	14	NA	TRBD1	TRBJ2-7	CASSFTTGSYEQYF	TGTGCCAGCAGTTTCACGACAGGGAGCTACGAGCAGTACTTC
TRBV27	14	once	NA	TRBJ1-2	CASSLTQGNYGYTF	TGTGCCAGCAGTTTAACCCAGGGCAACTATGGCTACACCTTC
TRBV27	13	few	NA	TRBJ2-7	CASRQGGTYEQYF	TGTGCCAGCAGACAGGGCGGAACCTACGAGCAGTACTTC
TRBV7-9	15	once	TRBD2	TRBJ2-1	CASSLRGGRADEQFF	TGTGCCAGCAGCTTACGCGGCGGGAGGGCCGACGAGCAGTTCTTC
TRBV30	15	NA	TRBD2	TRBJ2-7	CAWGKLAGGFYEQYF	TGTGCCTGGGGAAAACTAGCGGGAGGTTTCTACGAGCAGTACTTC
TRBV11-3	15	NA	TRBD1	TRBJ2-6	CASSSTGSGANVLTF	TGTGCCAGCAGCTCGACAGGGTCTGGGGCCAACGTCCTGACTTTC
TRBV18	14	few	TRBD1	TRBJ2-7	CASSPGTVTYEQYF	TGTGCCAGCTCCCCCGGGACAGTGACCTACGAGCAGTACTTC
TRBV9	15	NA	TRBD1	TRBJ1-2	CASSVGTGGNYGYTF	TGTGCCAGCAGCGTTGGGACAGGCGGTAACTATGGCTACACCTTC
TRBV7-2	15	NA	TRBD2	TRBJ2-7	CASSPQRGGSYEQYF	TGTGCCAGCAGCCCTCAGCGGGGGGGATCCTACGAGCAGTACTTC
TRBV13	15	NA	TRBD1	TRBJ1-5	CASSYGQGGDQPQHF	TGTGCCAGCAGCTACGGACAGGGAGGCGATCAGCCCCAGCATTTT
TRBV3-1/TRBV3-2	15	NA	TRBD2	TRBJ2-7	CASSLFAGALTVQYF	TGTGCCAGCAGCCTCTTTGCGGGAGCCCTTACTGTGCAGTACTTC
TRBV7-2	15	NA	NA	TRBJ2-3	CASSSRLLVPDTQYF	TGTGCCAGCAGCTCCCGCCTCTTAGTGCCAGATACGCAGTATTTT
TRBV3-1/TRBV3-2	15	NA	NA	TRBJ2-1	CASSPKGTGWNEQFF	TGTGCCAGCAGCCCGAAGGGAACAGGATGGAATGAGCAGTTCTTC
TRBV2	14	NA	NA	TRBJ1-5	CASTGGAHNQPQHF	TGTGCCAGCACGGGGGGCGCACATAATCAGCCCCAGCATTTT
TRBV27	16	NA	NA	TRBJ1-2	CASSLKTGVFLYGYTF	TGTGCCAGCAGTTTAAAGACAGGAGTATTTCTCTATGGCTACACCTTC
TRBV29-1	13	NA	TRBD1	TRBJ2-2	CSVRTGWTGELFF	TGCAGCGTTAGGACAGGGTGGACCGGGGAGCTGTTTTTT
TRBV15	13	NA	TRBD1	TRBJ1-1	CATSRGAQGARFF	TGTGCCACCAGCAGAGGCGCCCAGGGGGCCCGGTTCTTT
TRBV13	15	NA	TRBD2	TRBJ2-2	CASSISGRYPGELFF	TGTGCCAGCAGCATAAGCGGGAGATACCCCGGGGAGCTGTTTTTT
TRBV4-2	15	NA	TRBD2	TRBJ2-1	CASSLGLAEYNEQFF	TGTGCCAGCAGCCTTGGACTAGCCGAATACAATGAGCAGTTCTTC